The 7 T cell receptor beta chains below come from one sample, sequenced in a study of blood T cell repertoires in COVID-19. This table comes from immunoSEQ multiplex PCR, and its TCRdb copy is limited to in-frame clones, with some not included. The sample lists a few hundred thousand clones; about 87% were seen once. Sequences were obtained from peripheral blood. The receptors here all came from a woman aged 30 to 39 with COVID-19, enrolled during active disease.

The chain recombines TRBV7-2 with TRBJ2-2; 7 positions agree with TRBD1. Germline CDR1 is SGHTA and CDR2 is FQGNSA. The length of the CDR3 is 15 residues. The V and J ends lost 5 bases and 4 bases, in that order; junction bases with no gene match: 7. In DNA form, the CDR3 reads TGTGCCAGCAGCGCCAGGGGGAACCCCACCGGGGAGCTGTTTTTT. Its protein is CASSARGNPTGELFF.

This sequence joins TRBV19 and TRBJ2-7, with 8 bases aligning to TRBD1. After removal of 3 bases from V and 7 bases from J, the junction contained 11 bases not matched to a gene. This CDR3 is built from 15 residues. Germline-derived CDR1 and CDR2 are LNHDA and SQIVND (reference sequence). CDR3 bases: TGTGCCAGTAGTATCGGGACAGGCCCGGGCTGGGAGCAGTACTTC. Residues: CASSIGTGPGWEQYF.

A remark on this clone: One end of the junction fails to match germline, which may point to a read error. The genes are TRBV7-7 and TRBJ2-7; tentatively, D is TRBD2 (5 bases). This CDR3 has 13 residues. CDR1 and CDR2 (germline): SSHAT, FNYEAQ (reference sequence). The CDR3 DNA sequence: TGTGCTAGCAGCTTGATACTTGAGGGCGAGCAGTACTTC. This codes for CASSLILEGEQYF.

This chain uses TRBV2 with TRBJ2-5; D possibly corresponds to TRBD1 (7 bases). This CDR3 has 14 residues. Germline V gene lookup returns CDR1 SNHLY and CDR2 FYNNEI. The ends were cut back, 6 bases at V and 4 bases at J, with 15 bases in the middle. DNA of the CDR3: TGTGCCAGCAGCTACAGACAGGGAGGAGAGACCCAGTACTTC. This encodes CASSYRQGGETQYF.

This clone was counted only a few times. The chain carries TRBV7-3 and TRBJ2-7; TRBD1 might be the D (6 bases). The CDR3 consists of 14 residues. Germline loops: CDR1 SGHTA, CDR2 FQGTGA. Trimming shortened V by 1 base and J by 5 bases, and 12 bases separated the two germline ends. The CDR3 region has the DNA TGTGCCAGCAGCTTAAAACAGGGCGGTAACGAGCAGTACTTC. As protein: CASSLKQGGNEQYF.

V gene TRBV24-1 combines with J gene TRBJ2-3; no firm D call. CDR1 and CDR2 (germline): KGHDR, SFDVKD. V was shortened by 3 bases and J by 0 bases, with 15 bases between the two germline ends. The CDR3 contains 17 residues. The CDR3 sequence is CATSDPGFRSSTDTQYF. The CDR3 DNA is TGTGCCACCAGTGATCCCGGGTTTAGATCTAGCACAGATACGCAGTATTTT.

As for this clone: The identical CDR3 is also encoded by other nucleotide sequences in the sample. The chain recombines TRBV19 with TRBJ2-1; TRBD2 aligns across 10 bases. V lost 3 bases and J lost 6; bases outside the gene matches: 2. CDR3 length: 14 amino acids. The germline V gene has CDR1 LNHDA and CDR2 SQIVND (reference sequence). The CDR3 DNA reads as TGTGCCAGTAGTATTTTAGCGGGAGGCAATGAGCAGTTCTTC. Translation: CASSILAGGNEQFF.